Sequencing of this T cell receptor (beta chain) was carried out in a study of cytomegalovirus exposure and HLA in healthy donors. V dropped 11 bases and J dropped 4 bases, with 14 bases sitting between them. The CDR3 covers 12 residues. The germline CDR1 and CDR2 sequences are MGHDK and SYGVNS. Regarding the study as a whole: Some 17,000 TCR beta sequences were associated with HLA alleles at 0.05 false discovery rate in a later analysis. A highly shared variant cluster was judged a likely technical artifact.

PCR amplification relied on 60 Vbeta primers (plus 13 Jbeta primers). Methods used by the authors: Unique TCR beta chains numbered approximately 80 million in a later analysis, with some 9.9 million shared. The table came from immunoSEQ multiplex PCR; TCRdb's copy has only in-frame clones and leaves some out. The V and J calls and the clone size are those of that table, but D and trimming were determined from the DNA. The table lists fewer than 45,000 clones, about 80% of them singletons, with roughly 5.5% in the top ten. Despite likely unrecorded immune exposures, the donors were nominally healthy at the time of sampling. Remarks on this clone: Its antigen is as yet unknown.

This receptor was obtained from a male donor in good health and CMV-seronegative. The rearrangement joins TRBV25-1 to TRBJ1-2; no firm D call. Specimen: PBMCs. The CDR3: CAAGEGGYGYTF. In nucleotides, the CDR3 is TGTGCCGCGGGAGAGGGAGGCTATGGCTACACCTTC.